The entry that follows covers one T cell receptor beta chain sequence. Its cognate antigen has yet to be identified. Base-call qualities are not available, and no considerably larger clone is one nucleotide away. Libraries were made using 5' RACE. Data came from an Illumina HiSeq 2000. Template switching added a universal primer binding site, and the final cDNA carried a unique molecular identifier that allowed TCR cDNA molecules to be counted accurately. First-strand cDNA for TCR alpha and beta chains was synthesized from specific primers in the conserved constant-segment region. Each cDNA library was double barcoded, with a SMART-Mk sample barcode plus Illumina barcodes, to control for contamination. TruSeq adapter sequences, together with Illumina sample barcodes, were added in two successive PCR steps. Sequencing of the TCR alpha and beta cDNA libraries was done on the Illumina HiSeq platform using custom primers. In the original analysis: MiGEC processed the raw reads to extract unique molecular identifiers, while MiXCR was used to determine the CDR3 positions. Recombination models were inferred per individual with the repgenHMM and IGoR tools using an EM algorithm. Shared clonotype analysis was performed with the tcR package in R, normalizing sharing by the product of cloneset sizes. Out-of-frame nonproductive sequences were analyzed to study raw recombination free of thymic and clonal selection effects. TCRdb took the public reads, trimmed them with fastp at Q25, ran MiXCR for clone calling and kept in-frame beta chains. Rows merge per CDR3 protein into single entries with the most common DNA and genes. Here the V and J calls rest on TCRdb's processing, not on the authors' analysis. Present in this sample are about 810,000 distinct CDR3 sequences, 12% of which were seen just once. The ten largest clonotypes hold 1.5% to 2% of the sample.

This sample is drawn from a study of identical twins (dated by TCRdb to 2015 to 2016). Broadly, across the study: TCR alpha and beta repertoires from monozygotic twins, unrelated adults of various ages and cord blood were deep-sequenced to test whether fetal clonotypes persist. To rule out contamination, replicate twin experiments were performed at different times with different library preparation protocols.

Every donor was a healthy Caucasian. The twin cohort comprised three pairs of female monozygotic twins, all aged roughly 18 to 29 years. Peripheral blood mononuclear cells were used as the source from which RNA for TCR libraries was isolated. Broader findings and caveats from the paper: In monozygotic twins, recombination models systematically underestimated out-of-frame TCR alpha sharing, but the models matched the sharing seen between unrelated individuals. Conclusions relied on cross-sectional statistical analysis, since the same donors could not be followed over many years. A weaker excess of twin sharing was found in beta out-of-frame sequences because the signal-to-noise ratio was lowered by fewer shared sequences. Fewer insertions were carried by abundant cord blood beta clonotypes, a similar but weaker trend appeared in young adult naive repertoires, and no such trend appeared in memory repertoires. Invariant T cells such as MAIT and iNKT could partly confound zero-insertion analyses, though diverse VJ usage argued against this for most clonotypes. Compared with coincidental sharing between unrelated individuals, out-of-frame TCR alpha sequences shared between twins had an excess of sequences with low generation probability.

The CDR3, cysteine through phenylalanine, is 15 amino acids long. The DNA shown is the 45-base CDR3, in frame from base 1. CDR1 and CDR2 are read off the germline V gene as SGDLS and YYNGEE. V is pared back by 0 bases and J by 10 bases, with 17 bases lying between the germline termini. These sequences were also reported in another study, on yellow fever vaccine responses in identical twins. Per the second study: According to the authors, the vaccine-induced T cell response in identical twins seemed to be partly convergent and partly specific to each individual. In identical twins, the study followed T cell clones that responded to the vaccine with precision.

Material for sequencing was PBMCs. This TCR was recovered from a woman aged 18-29 years in good health. The chain uses TRBV9 and TRBJ2-1; the D region is possibly TRBD1 or TRBD2, each matching across 5 bases. CDR3 region: CASSVGPARGREQFF. The DNA is TGTGCCAGCAGCGTAGGTCCCGCTAGGGGACGGGAGCAGTTCTTC.